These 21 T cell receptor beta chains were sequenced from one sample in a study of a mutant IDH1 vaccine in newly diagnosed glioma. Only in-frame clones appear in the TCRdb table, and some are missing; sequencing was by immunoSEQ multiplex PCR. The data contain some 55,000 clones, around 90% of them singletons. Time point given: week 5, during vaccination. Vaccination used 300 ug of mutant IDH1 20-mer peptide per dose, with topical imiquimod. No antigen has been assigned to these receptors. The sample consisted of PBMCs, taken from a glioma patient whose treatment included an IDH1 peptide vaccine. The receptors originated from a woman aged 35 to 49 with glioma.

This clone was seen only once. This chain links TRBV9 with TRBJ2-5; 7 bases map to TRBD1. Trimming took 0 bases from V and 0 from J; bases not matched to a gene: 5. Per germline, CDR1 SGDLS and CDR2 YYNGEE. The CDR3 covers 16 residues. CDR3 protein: CASSVEADRDQETQYF. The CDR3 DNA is TGTGCCAGCAGCGTAGAGGCCGACAGGGACCAAGAGACCCAGTACTTC.

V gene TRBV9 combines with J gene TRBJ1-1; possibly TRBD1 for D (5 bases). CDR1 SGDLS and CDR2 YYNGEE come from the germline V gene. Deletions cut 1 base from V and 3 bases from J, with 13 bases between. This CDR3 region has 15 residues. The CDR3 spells CASSVISRAHTEAFF. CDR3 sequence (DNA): TGTGCCAGCAGCGTAATTTCCAGGGCTCACACTGAAGCTTTCTTT.

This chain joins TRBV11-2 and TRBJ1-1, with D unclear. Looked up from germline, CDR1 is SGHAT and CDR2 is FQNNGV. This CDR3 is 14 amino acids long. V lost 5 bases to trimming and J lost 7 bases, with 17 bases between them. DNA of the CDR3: TGTGCCAGCAGCCCCCTGACCGGGCTATTTGAAGCTTTCTTT. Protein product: CASSPLTGLFEAFF.

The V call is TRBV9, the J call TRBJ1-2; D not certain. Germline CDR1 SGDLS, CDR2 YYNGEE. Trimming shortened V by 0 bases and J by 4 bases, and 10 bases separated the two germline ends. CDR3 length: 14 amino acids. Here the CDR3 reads CASSVAPSSYGYTF. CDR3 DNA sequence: TGTGCCAGCAGCGTAGCCCCAAGCAGCTATGGCTACACCTTC.

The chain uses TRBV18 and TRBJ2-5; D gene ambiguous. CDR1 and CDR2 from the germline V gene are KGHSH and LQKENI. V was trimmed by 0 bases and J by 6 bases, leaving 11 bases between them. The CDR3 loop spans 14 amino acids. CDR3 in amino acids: CASSPPSPQKTQYF. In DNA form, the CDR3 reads TGTGCCAGCTCACCACCATCACCCCAGAAGACCCAGTACTTC.

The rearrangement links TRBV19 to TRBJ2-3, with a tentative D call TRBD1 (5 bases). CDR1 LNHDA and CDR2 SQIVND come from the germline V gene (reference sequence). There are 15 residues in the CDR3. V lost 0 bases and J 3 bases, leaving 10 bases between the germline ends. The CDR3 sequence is CASSIDRPGTDTQYF. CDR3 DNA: TGTGCCAGTAGTATAGATCGGCCAGGGACAGATACGCAGTATTTT.

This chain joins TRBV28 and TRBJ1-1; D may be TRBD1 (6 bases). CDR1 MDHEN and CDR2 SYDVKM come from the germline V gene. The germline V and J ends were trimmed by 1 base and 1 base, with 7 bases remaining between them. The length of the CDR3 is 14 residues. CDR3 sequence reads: CASSLSGENTEAFF. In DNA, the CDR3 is TGTGCCAGCAGTTTATCAGGGGAGAACACTGAAGCTTTCTTT.

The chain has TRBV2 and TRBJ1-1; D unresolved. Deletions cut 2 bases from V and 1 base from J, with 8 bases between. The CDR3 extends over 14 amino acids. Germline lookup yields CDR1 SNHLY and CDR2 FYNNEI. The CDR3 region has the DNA TGTGCCAGCAGTGAAAGTCGGCAGAACACTGAAGCTTTCTTT. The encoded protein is CASSESRQNTEAFF.

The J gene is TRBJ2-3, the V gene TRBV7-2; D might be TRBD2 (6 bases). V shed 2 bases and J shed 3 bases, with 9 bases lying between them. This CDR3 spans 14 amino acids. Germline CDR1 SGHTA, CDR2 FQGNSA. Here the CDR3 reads CASSLNGGTDTQYF. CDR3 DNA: TGTGCCAGCAGCTTAAACGGGGGAACAGATACGCAGTATTTT.

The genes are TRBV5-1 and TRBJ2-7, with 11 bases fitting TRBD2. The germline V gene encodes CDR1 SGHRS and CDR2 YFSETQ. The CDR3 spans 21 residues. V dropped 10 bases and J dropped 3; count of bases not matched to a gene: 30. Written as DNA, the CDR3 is TGCGCCGGAGGAAGAGGACCGGCGACATTTATAGCGGGAGGGCCCCTCTACGAGCAGTACTTC. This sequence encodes CAGGRGPATFIAGGPLYEQYF.

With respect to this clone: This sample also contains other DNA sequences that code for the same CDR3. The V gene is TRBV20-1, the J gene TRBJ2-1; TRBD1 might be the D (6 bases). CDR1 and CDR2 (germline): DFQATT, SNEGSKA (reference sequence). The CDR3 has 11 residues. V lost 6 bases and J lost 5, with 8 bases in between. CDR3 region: CSARGNNEQFF. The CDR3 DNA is TGCAGTGCCAGGGGAAACAATGAGCAGTTCTTC.

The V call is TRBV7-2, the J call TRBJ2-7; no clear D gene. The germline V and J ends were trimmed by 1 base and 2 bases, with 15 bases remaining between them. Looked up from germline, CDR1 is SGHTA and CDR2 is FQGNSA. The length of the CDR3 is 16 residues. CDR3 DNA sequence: TGTGCCAGCAGCTTAGGAGGATCCCTCACCACCTACGAGCAGTACTTC. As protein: CASSLGGSLTTYEQYF.

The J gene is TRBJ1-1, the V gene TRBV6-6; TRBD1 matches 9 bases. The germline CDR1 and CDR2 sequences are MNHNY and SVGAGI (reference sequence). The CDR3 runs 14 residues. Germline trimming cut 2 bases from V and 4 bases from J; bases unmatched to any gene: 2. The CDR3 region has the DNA TGTGCCAGCAGTTACCAGACAGGGGGCACTGAAGCTTTCTTT. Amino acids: CASSYQTGGTEAFF.

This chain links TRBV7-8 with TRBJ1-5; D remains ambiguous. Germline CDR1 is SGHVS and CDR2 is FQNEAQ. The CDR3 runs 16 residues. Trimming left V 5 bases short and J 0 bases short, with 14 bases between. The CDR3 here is CASSPLGGFSNQPQHF. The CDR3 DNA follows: TGTGCCAGCAGCCCCTTAGGAGGTTTTAGCAATCAGCCCCAGCATTTT.

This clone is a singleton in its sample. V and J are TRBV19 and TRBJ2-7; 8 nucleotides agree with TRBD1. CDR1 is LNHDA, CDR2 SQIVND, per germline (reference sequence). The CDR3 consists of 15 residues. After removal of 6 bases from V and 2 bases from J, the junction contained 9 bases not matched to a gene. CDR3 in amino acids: CASSEDRDRTYEQYF. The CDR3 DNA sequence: TGTGCCAGTAGCGAAGACCGGGACAGGACCTACGAGCAGTACTTC. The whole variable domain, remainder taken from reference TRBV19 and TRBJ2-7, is DGGITQSPKYLFRKEGQNVTLSCEQNLNHDAMYWYRQDPGQGLRLIYYSQIVNDFQKGDIAEGYSVSREKKESFPLTVTSAQKNPTAFYLCASSEDRDRTYEQYFGPGTRLTVT.

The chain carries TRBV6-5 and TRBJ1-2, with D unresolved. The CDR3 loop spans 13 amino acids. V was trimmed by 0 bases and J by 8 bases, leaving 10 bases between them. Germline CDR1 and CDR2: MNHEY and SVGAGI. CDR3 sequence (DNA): TGTGCCAGCAGTTACTCGAGTCAGAAGGGCTACACCTTC. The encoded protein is CASSYSSQKGYTF.

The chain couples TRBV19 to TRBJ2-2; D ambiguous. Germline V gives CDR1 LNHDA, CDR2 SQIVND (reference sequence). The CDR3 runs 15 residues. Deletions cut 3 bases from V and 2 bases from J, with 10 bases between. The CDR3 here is CASSIVALNTGELFF. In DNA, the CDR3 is TGTGCCAGTAGTATTGTCGCCCTTAACACCGGGGAGCTGTTTTTT.

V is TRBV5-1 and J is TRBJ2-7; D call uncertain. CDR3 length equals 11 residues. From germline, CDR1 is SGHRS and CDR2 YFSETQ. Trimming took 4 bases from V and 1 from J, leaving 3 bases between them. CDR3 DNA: TGCGCCAGCAGCAGATCCTACGAGCAGTACTTC. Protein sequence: CASSRSYEQYF. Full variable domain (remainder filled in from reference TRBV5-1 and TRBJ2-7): KAGVTQTPRYLIKTRGQQVTLSCSPISGHRSVSWYQQTPGQGLQFLFEYFSETQRNKGNFPGRFSGRQFSNSRSEMNVSTLELGDSALYLCASSRSYEQYFGPGTRLTVT.

CDR3 region: CASGREALAGQNTEAFF. DNA of the CDR3: TGTGCCAGCGGTCGGGAGGCTCTCGCAGGACAGAACACTGAAGCTTTCTTT. The V call is TRBV6-4, the J call TRBJ1-1; D might be TRBD1 (5 bases). The germline V gene encodes CDR1 MRHNA and CDR2 SNTAGT. Trimming took 8 bases from V and 1 from J, leaving 23 bases between them. This CDR3 contains 17 residues.

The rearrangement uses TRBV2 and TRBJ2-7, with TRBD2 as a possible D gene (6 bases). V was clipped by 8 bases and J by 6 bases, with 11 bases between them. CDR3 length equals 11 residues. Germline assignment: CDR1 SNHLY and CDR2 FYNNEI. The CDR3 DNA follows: TGTGCCAGCGAAACGGGAGTCGAGCAGTACTTC. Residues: CASETGVEQYF.

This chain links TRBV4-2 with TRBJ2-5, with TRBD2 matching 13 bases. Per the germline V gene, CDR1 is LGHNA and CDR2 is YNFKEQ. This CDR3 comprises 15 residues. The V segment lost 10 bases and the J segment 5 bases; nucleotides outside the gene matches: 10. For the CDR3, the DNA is TGTGCCACTTCGACTAGCGGGGGGCCGATTGAGACCCAGTACTTC. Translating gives CATSTSGGPIETQYF.